Each of the 29 T cell receptor beta chains below was sequenced from the same sample in a study of blood T cells in healthy people across ages. It was with a sample-barcoded 5' primer and a J-beta primer mix that a second PCR of roughly 7 to 12 cycles was run. TCRdb passed the 5' RACE reads through MiXCR, listing each CDR3 protein once. There are about a million distinct CDR3 sequences in the sample; about 53% occur only once, and about a fifth lies in the top ten. The sequencing input was blood. Receptors were obtained from a woman aged 55-69 years in good health.

This clonotype was picked up one time. J is TRBJ2-3 and V is TRBV5-1, with unresolved D. From germline, CDR1 is SGHRS and CDR2 YFSETQ. The CDR3 has 14 amino acids. V lost 2 bases to trimming and J lost 4 bases, with 11 bases between them. The CDR3 loop reads CASSFGKPSDTQYF. The CDR3 bases are TGCGCCAGCAGCTTCGGAAAGCCTTCAGATACGCAGTATTTT.

This clonotype was detected a few times. The CDR3 here is CASSNDHGENTEAFF. CDR3 in DNA: TGTGCCAGCAGCAACGACCACGGGGAGAACACTGAAGCTTTCTTT. The V and J genes are TRBV3-1 and TRBJ1-1; D is undetermined. Germline V gene data show CDR1 as LGHDT and CDR2 as YNNKEL (reference sequence). Trimming shortened V by 5 bases and J by 1 base, and 14 bases separated the two germline ends. The CDR3 is 15 amino acids.

Remarks on this clonotype: One end of the junction is discordant with germline, which a read error may explain. The rearrangement uses TRBV6-2 or TRBV6-3 and TRBJ2-3; D might be TRBD1 or TRBD2, each matching 5 bases. The CDR3 contains 15 residues. Germline assignment: CDR1 MNHEY and CDR2 SVGEGT. CDR3 nucleotides: TGTGCCGGCAGTTACGGGACGAAACCGACAGATACGCAGTATTTT. Its protein is CAGSYGTKPTDTQYF.

At least ten counts were recorded for this clonotype. The CDR3 coding sequence is TGCAGCGCTCGACAGGTGGTAGGCAATGAGCAGTTCTTC. Protein sequence: CSARQVVGNEQFF. The chain joins TRBV29-1 to TRBJ2-1; TRBD1 might be the D (6 bases). From germline, CDR1 is SQVTM and CDR2 ANQGSEA. The length of the CDR3 is 13 residues. Trimming stripped 7 bases from V and 6 bases from J, with 16 bases between.

This clonotype has a handful of counts. The chain has TRBV7-9 and TRBJ2-7, with TRBD2 matching 10 bases. From germline, CDR1 is SEHNR and CDR2 FQNEAQ (reference sequence). Trimming at V came to 5 bases and at J to 4 bases, leaving 17 bases not matched to a gene. The CDR3 is 18 residues long. In DNA, the CDR3 is TGTGCCAGCAGCCCGAGCCTAGCGGGAGACGGCTTTAATTACGAGCAGTACTTC. Its protein product is CASSPSLAGDGFNYEQYF.

V and J are TRBV29-1 and TRBJ2-7; D not certain. The V gene lost 7 bases and the J gene lost 7 bases, with 20 bases spanning the gap. CDR3 length: 13 amino acids. Per germline, CDR1 SQVTM and CDR2 ANQGSEA. The CDR3 DNA reads TGCAGCGCCCATGACTGGGCAAGCAATGAGCAGTACTTC. As protein: CSAHDWASNEQYF.

The chain couples TRBV11-2 to TRBJ2-7; D possibly corresponds to TRBD2 (5 bases). The V end lost 0 bases, the J end lost 1 base, and 10 bases lay between the germline ends. The CDR3 consists of 15 residues. Germline CDR1 SGHAT, CDR2 FQNNGV. CDR3 amino acids: CASSLEDGGSYEQYF. The CDR3 nucleotides read TGTGCCAGCAGCTTAGAAGACGGAGGATCCTACGAGCAGTACTTC.

The chain recombines TRBV6-5 with TRBJ1-2; D ambiguous. The CDR3 has 12 amino acids. The germline gives CDR1 MNHEY, CDR2 SVGAGI. Between the trimmed V and J ends, which lost 6 bases and 7 bases, there was a span of 12 bases. The CDR3 DNA reads as TGTGCCAGCAGAGTCGGGGTGGTTGGCTACACCTTC. Its translation: CASRVGVVGYTF.

This chain uses TRBV3-1 with TRBJ2-1, with TRBD2 matching over 7 bases. This CDR3 is 20 amino acids long. From germline, CDR1 is LGHDT and CDR2 YNNKEL (reference sequence). J lost 6 bases, V lost 0 bases, and 20 bases had no gene match. In DNA, the CDR3 is TGTGCCAGCAGCCAAGAGCGAGCGGGGCAGATCCACCGATTTTGCAATGAGCAGTTCTTC. It specifies CASSQERAGQIHRFCNEQFF.

This clonotype showed up just a few times. The CDR3 is CASRPRLRGEETQYF. The CDR3 DNA reads as TGTGCCAGCAGGCCCCGGTTGAGGGGGGAAGAGACCCAGTACTTC. The chain combines TRBV2 with TRBJ2-5; the D call may be TRBD1 or TRBD2 (6 bases each). Germline CDR1 SNHLY, CDR2 FYNNEI. The CDR3 length is 15 residues. Trimming shortened V by 6 bases and J by 3 bases, and 17 bases separated the two germline ends.

This chain connects TRBV6-5 to TRBJ2-7; D unresolved. This CDR3 region has 13 residues. Trimming pared 3 bases from V and 6 bases from J, leaving 12 bases between. CDR1 and CDR2 (germline): MNHEY, SVGAGI. The CDR3: CASSYDSFGEQYF. CDR3 nucleotide sequence: TGTGCCAGCAGTTATGATTCTTTCGGCGAGCAGTACTTC.

This clonotype was observed a few times. The chain joins TRBV5-5 to TRBJ1-1; tentatively, D is TRBD1 (6 bases). Trimming left V 0 bases short and J 7 bases short, with 16 bases between. Germline-derived CDR1 and CDR2 are SGHKS and YYEKEE (reference sequence). CDR3 length: 15 amino acids. This CDR3 reads CASSLAGNREDEAFF. The CDR3 DNA follows: TGTGCCAGCAGCTTGGCGGGGAACAGGGAGGATGAAGCTTTCTTT.

The table lists this clonotype with a few counts. The chain employs TRBV3-1 and TRBJ1-2; D gene uncertain. Germline CDR1 and CDR2: LGHDT and YNNKEL (reference sequence). Between the trimmed V and J ends, which lost 6 bases and 12 bases, there was a span of 20 bases. This CDR3 comprises 13 residues. CDR3 sequence: CASSGRAEGTHTF. In DNA form, the CDR3 reads TGTGCCAGCAGTGGCCGGGCAGAAGGAACGCACACCTTC. The variable domain in full, with the rest retrieved from reference TRBV3-1 and TRBJ1-2, is DTAVSQTPKYLVTQMGNDKSIKCEQNLGHDTMYWYKQDSKKFLKIMFSYNNKELIINETVPNRFSPKSPDKAHLNLHINSLELGDSAVYFCASSGRAEGTHTFGSGTRLTVV.

This sequence joins TRBV29-1 and TRBJ1-2, with a weak D call TRBD1 (5 bases). This CDR3 has 12 residues. Germline CDR1 is SQVTM and CDR2 is ANQGSEA. The germline V and J ends were trimmed by 8 bases and 6 bases, with 16 bases remaining between them. CDR3 sequence reads: CSYTWGNHGYTF. Here the CDR3 DNA reads TGCAGCTATACGTGGGGGAATCATGGCTACACCTTC. Combining the CDR3 with reference TRBV29-1 and TRBJ1-2 gives the whole variable domain SAVISQKPSRDICQRGTSLTIQCQVDSQVTMMFWYRQQPGQSLTLIATANQGSEATYESGFVIDKFPISRPNLTFSTLTVSNMSPEDSSIYLCSYTWGNHGYTFGSGTRLTVV.

This clonotype was observed a handful of times. The rearrangement links TRBV20-1 to TRBJ2-1; D possibly matches TRBD1 or TRBD2 (5 bases each). Trimming left V 3 bases short and J 3 bases short, with 18 bases between. CDR3 length equals 16 residues. Germline lookup yields CDR1 DFQATT and CDR2 SNEGSKA (reference sequence). The CDR3 region is CSARHPGQEFYNEQFF. DNA of the CDR3: TGCAGTGCTAGGCACCCGGGGCAGGAATTCTACAATGAGCAGTTCTTC.

This chain uses TRBV6-5 with TRBJ1-2; weak D call: TRBD1 (5 bases). Germline V lookup: CDR1 MNHEY, CDR2 SVGAGI. This CDR3 comprises 11 residues. Between the trimmed V and J ends, which lost 8 bases and 8 bases, there was a span of 12 bases. The CDR3 DNA reads TGTGCCAGCGGGGGACCCGGGGGCTACACCTTC. Its protein is CASGGPGGYTF.

This clonotype was observed a handful of times. This rearrangement joins TRBV15 to TRBJ2-5, with unresolved D. The germline V gene encodes CDR1 LNHNV and CDR2 YYDKDF (reference sequence). V gave up 0 bases and J gave up 2 bases, with 13 bases separating them. This CDR3 contains 16 residues. The CDR3 coding sequence is TGTGCCACCAGCAGAGAATTCGCCTCGGAACAAGAGACCCAGTACTTC. Translation: CATSREFASEQETQYF. The variable domain in full, with the rest retrieved from reference TRBV15 and TRBJ2-5, is DAMVIQNPRYQVTQFGKPVTLSCSQTLNHNVMYWYQQKSSQAPKLLFHYYDKDFNNEADTPDNFQSRRPNTSFCFLDIRSPGLGDTAMYLCATSREFASEQETQYFGPGTRLLVL.

This clonotype has just a few counts. This chain connects TRBV6-6 to TRBJ2-3, with TRBD2 matching over 8 bases. The CDR3 runs to 15 residues. V lost 7 bases, J lost 0 bases, and 6 bases stayed unmatched. Germline-derived CDR1 and CDR2 are MNHNY and SVGAGI (reference sequence). The CDR3 DNA is TGTGCCAGCAAAAATCTAGCGGGCAGCACAGATACGCAGTATTTT. Amino acids: CASKNLAGSTDTQYF.

This chain connects TRBV24-1 to TRBJ2-5; maybe TRBD1 (5 bases). V was clipped by 1 base and J by 1 base, with 9 bases between them. Per germline, CDR1 KGHDR and CDR2 SFDVKD. CDR3 length: 15 amino acids. CDR3 protein: CATSDFDSSQETQYF. The DNA for the CDR3 is TGTGCCACCAGTGATTTTGACAGCTCCCAAGAGACCCAGTACTTC.

This clonotype was detected only a few times. This sequence joins TRBV3-1 and TRBJ1-2; unclear D gene. The germline V gene encodes CDR1 LGHDT and CDR2 YNNKEL (reference sequence). V lost 3 bases and J lost 5, with 10 bases in between. The CDR3 is made up of 13 amino acids. CDR3 nucleotide sequence: TGTGCCAGCAGCCACCGTGAAGGATATGGCTACACCTTC. Its translation is CASSHREGYGYTF.

The chain uses TRBV5-6 and TRBJ2-7; D possibly corresponds to TRBD1 (5 bases). The CDR3 consists of 18 residues. V was cut by 1 base and J by 0 bases, with 20 bases left in between. CDR1 and CDR2 from the germline V gene are SGHDT and YYEEEE. As DNA, the CDR3 is TGTGCCAGCAGCTTGAGGTCCCCCAGGGAAGGCCTCTCCTACGAGCAGTACTTC. It translates to CASSLRSPREGLSYEQYF.

Only a few counts were recorded for this clonotype. V and J are TRBV27 and TRBJ1-5; D gene uncertain. The CDR3 sequence is 16 residues long. Germline V gives CDR1 MNHEY, CDR2 SMNVEV (reference sequence). Trimming took off 0 bases at V and 1 base at J, with 10 bases between the two ends. Here the CDR3 DNA reads TGTGCCAGCAGTTTATCTTTTACAACCAGCAATCAGCCCCAGCATTTT. This sequence encodes CASSLSFTTSNQPQHF.

As concerns this clonotype: In this CDR3 the conserved last residue, phenylalanine or tryptophan, is missing, so a read error is likely. V usage is TRBV28 and J usage is TRBJ2-7; 9 positions match TRBD1. The CDR3 has 12 residues. V shed 7 bases and J 4 bases; nucleotides not matched to a gene: 2. CDR1 is MDHEN, CDR2 SYDVKM, per germline. The CDR3 here is CASKGTGYEQYL. In DNA, the CDR3 is TGTGCCAGCAAAGGGACAGGGTACGAGCAGTACTTA.

This clonotype was counted only a few times. This chain links TRBV13 with TRBJ2-3; D unresolved. CDR3 length: 15 amino acids. CDR1 PRHDT and CDR2 FYEKMQ come from the germline V gene (reference sequence). With 2 bases removed from V and 5 bases from J, the gap between germline ends came to 14 bases. The CDR3 reads CASSLRFQTRDTQYF. In nucleotides, the CDR3 is TGTGCCAGCAGCTTAAGGTTCCAAACCAGAGATACGCAGTATTTT.

This clonotype was seen only a few times. The rearrangement uses TRBV4-1 and TRBJ2-6; 7 nucleotides align to TRBD1. The V gene end was trimmed by 0 bases and the J gene end by 0 bases; junction bases not matched to a gene: 8. This CDR3 region has 19 residues. CDR1 and CDR2 from the germline V gene are MGHRA and YSYEKL. The CDR3 loop reads CASSQDSQGISSGANVLTF. The CDR3 nucleotides are TGCGCCAGCAGCCAAGATTCACAGGGGATCAGCTCTGGGGCCAACGTCCTGACTTTC.

The V call is TRBV12-3 or TRBV12-4, the J call TRBJ2-5; 12 nucleotides agree with TRBD2. Gene TRBJ2-7 matches the end of the DNA better, so the J call may be wrong. There are 14 residues in the CDR3. In DNA, the CDR3 is TGTGCCAGCAGGACTAGCGGGAGTAACCACGAGCAGTACTTC. This translates into CASRTSGSNHEQYF.

The chain couples TRBV6-2 or TRBV6-3 to TRBJ2-1; D remains unclear. The ends were cut back, 5 bases at V and 2 bases at J, with 13 bases in the middle. CDR1 is MNHEY and CDR2 is SVGEGT in the germline V gene. CDR3 length: 15 amino acids. CDR3 coding DNA: TGTGCCAGCAGTGGCCTACGGCTACCCTACAATGAGCAGTTCTTC. This gives the protein CASSGLRLPYNEQFF.

The V and J genes are TRBV10-3 and TRBJ1-5; D is unclear. CDR1 is ENHRY, CDR2 SYGVKD, per germline. The CDR3 is made up of 15 amino acids. V was trimmed by 0 bases and J by 0 bases, leaving 6 bases between them. The CDR3 DNA sequence: TGTGCCATCAGTGAGTCCGCAGTTAGCAATCAGCCCCAGCATTTT. Translating gives CAISESAVSNQPQHF.

This clonotype was recorded a few times. This chain links TRBV28 with TRBJ2-3; no clear D gene. Germline V gene data show CDR1 as MDHEN and CDR2 as SYDVKM. Trimming left V 5 bases short and J 5 bases short, with 23 bases between. The CDR3 is 17 residues long. CDR3 protein: CASSLPSGQYLGDTQYF. The CDR3 bases are TGTGCCAGCAGTCTCCCCTCTGGGCAGTACTTAGGAGATACGCAGTATTTT.